The source of this T cell receptor (beta chain) is a study of CD8 T cells in Susac syndrome. This clonotype is a singleton in its sample. The germline V gene encodes CDR1 SQVTM and CDR2 ANQGSEA. V was clipped by 4 bases and J by 5 bases, with 8 bases between them. The CDR3 sequence is 11 residues long. The RNA input was roughly 0.5 to 1 ug, and it was reverse transcribed with random hexamers. TCRdb analysed the immunoSEQ multiplex PCR reads with MiXCR anew, one entry per CDR3 protein. The sample records about 200,000 distinct CDR3 sequences, over 75% being singletons. The chain combines TRBV29-1 with TRBJ1-2; possibly TRBD1 for D (6 bases). Sequencing was performed on CD4+ T cells from PBMCs. The source is a human donor with Susac syndrome. DNA for the CDR3: TGCAGCGTTGTAGGGGGGTATGGCTACACCTTC. Translation gives CSVVGGYGYTF.